These 8 T cell receptor beta chains were sequenced from one sample in a study of T cell responses to AZD1222 COVID-19 vaccine. The data were produced by immunoSEQ multiplex PCR, yet TCRdb's version contains in-frame clones alone and is incomplete. This table holds approximately 120,000 clones, 75% to 90% found once. Sequenced material: peripheral blood, taken 28 days after the second AZD1222 dose. The source of these receptors is an adult who received the AZD1222 COVID-19 vaccine.

The chain employs TRBV19 and TRBJ1-1; D not certain. V lost 7 bases to trimming and J lost 1 base, with 7 bases between them. The germline CDR1 and CDR2 sequences are LNHDA and SQIVND (reference sequence). The CDR3 is made up of 12 amino acids. In nucleotides, the CDR3 is TGTGCCAGTACTTCCCGGAACACTGAAGCTTTCTTT. It is translated as CASTSRNTEAFF. The full variable domain, in which reference TRBV19 and TRBJ1-1 provide the parts outside the CDR3, is DGGITQSPKYLFRKEGQNVTLSCEQNLNHDAMYWYRQDPGQGLRLIYYSQIVNDFQKGDIAEGYSVSREKKESFPLTVTSAQKNPTAFYLCASTSRNTEAFFGQGTRLTVV.

The chain couples TRBV18 to TRBJ1-5; the D is unclear. This CDR3 is 14 amino acids long. Trimming left V 5 bases short and J 0 bases short, with 8 bases between. The germline V gene encodes CDR1 KGHSH and CDR2 LQKENI. The DNA for the CDR3 is TGTGCCAGCTCAAGAGCTTATAGCAATCAGCCCCAGCATTTT. Amino acid sequence: CASSRAYSNQPQHF.

V usage is TRBV23-1 and J usage is TRBJ2-3; tentative D call: TRBD1 (6 bases). TRBV23-1 is labeled an ORF, and its function is uncertain. The V and J ends lost 3 bases and 2 bases respectively, with 12 bases between them. The CDR3 loop spans 15 amino acids. The CDR3 nucleotides are TGCGCCAGCAGTCAGACAGGAGGCTACACAGATACGCAGTATTTT. It encodes CASSQTGGYTDTQYF.

The J gene is TRBJ2-1, the V gene TRBV15; D is unresolved. Germline V gene sequence: CDR1 LNHNV, CDR2 YYDKDF (reference sequence). Trimming stripped 3 bases from V and 0 bases from J, with 6 bases between. This CDR3 has 14 residues. The DNA for the CDR3 is TGTGCCACCAGCAGGCGTGGCTCCTACAATGAGCAGTTCTTC. It translates to CATSRRGSYNEQFF.

The chain is built from TRBV30 and TRBJ1-5, with 7 bases identical to TRBD1. Germline V gene lookup returns CDR1 GTSNPN and CDR2 SVGIG (reference sequence). The V segment lost 3 bases and the J segment 4 bases; nucleotides outside the gene matches: 18. The CDR3 extends over 18 amino acids. CDR3 nucleotides: TGTGCCTGGAGCCCGTCAGGGATAGGGGGCGAGGGAAATCAGCCCCAGCATTTT. It specifies CAWSPSGIGGEGNQPQHF.

This chain uses TRBV7-8 with TRBJ1-1; D ambiguous. CDR1 is SGHVS and CDR2 is FQNEAQ in the germline V gene. The CDR3 has 12 amino acids. V lost 6 bases to trimming and J lost 2 bases, with 7 bases between them. The CDR3 loop is CASSWENTEAFF. CDR3 coding DNA: TGTGCCAGCAGTTGGGAAAACACTGAAGCTTTCTTT.

CDR3 region: CASSLSTSGGPETQYF. The CDR3 DNA is TGCGCCAGCAGCTTGTCGACTAGCGGGGGTCCAGAGACCCAGTACTTC. The genes are TRBV5-1 and TRBJ2-5; 12 bases agree with TRBD2. The CDR3 is made up of 16 amino acids. Germline V CDR1 and CDR2: SGHRS, YFSETQ. V was pared by 1 base and J by 4 bases, with 5 bases of the junction left unmatched.

The CDR3 DNA sequence: TGTGCCAGCAGTTACCCGCCTACTGGGACATTAGATGGCTACACCTTC. It codes for CASSYPPTGTLDGYTF. V gene TRBV6-2 or TRBV6-3 combines with J gene TRBJ1-2, with D perhaps matching TRBD1 (6 bases). Germline CDR1 and CDR2: MNHEY and SVGEGT. This CDR3 spans 16 amino acids. V shed 2 bases and J shed 6 bases, with 19 bases lying between them.